Given below is one TCR beta chain in context. This CDR3 comprises 21 residues. V lost 0 bases, J lost 4 bases, and 21 bases stayed unmatched. Germline V gene lookup returns CDR1 WSHSY and CDR2 SAAADI. Clones were read by immunoSEQ multiplex PCR, and TCRdb kept only the in-frame ones, dropping some. The table lists 20,000 to 25,000 clones, 75% to 85% of them singletons, with roughly a fifth in the top ten. Patients got ipilimumab 1 mg/kg beginning 14 to 28 days post-transplant. Through week 26, nivolumab 3 mg/kg IV was given weeks 1, 4, 7, 10, then biweekly. These data originate in a study of ipilimumab plus nivolumab after autologous stem cell transplantation. About the study: Typical patient got 5 ipilimumab doses and about eight nivolumab doses (median).

The receptor was isolated from a male donor with diffuse large B-cell lymphoma. The chain has TRBV10-2 and TRBJ2-4; 7 bases are a match to TRBD2. The sequencing here drew on PBMCs, taken in a trial of ipilimumab plus nivolumab as post-transplant consolidation. CDR3 sequence (DNA): TGCGCCAGCAGTGAGTCATATTGGCGCGAGGTAGCGGGTTACGGGAAAAACATTCAGTACTTC. It translates to CASSESYWREVAGYGKNIQYF.